The clone carrying this T cell receptor (beta chain) was seen once. What it recognizes is unknown. The CDR3 extends over 17 amino acids. J was trimmed by 0 bases and V by 8 bases; bases with no gene match: 10. Germline lookup yields CDR1 PRHDT and CDR2 FYEKMQ (reference sequence). This entry comes from a study of shared clonotypes between healthy human individuals. The run depth of the assay was deep. The table came from immunoSEQ multiplex PCR; TCRdb's copy has only in-frame clones and leaves some out. The table has millions of clones, more than 85% seen once. Overall study findings and caveats: Tissue TCR repertoires likely differ from these blood-only repertoires. Naive subsets generally exceeded memory subsets in estimated richness. A small donor pool kept down the genetic and exposure-history diversity that was represented.

The sequence was collected from a man in his late teens or twenties in good health. Some clones in this sample may be carry-over from other donors' samples. Sequences were obtained from naive CD4+ T cells from PBMCs. As for subset: CD45RA+ positively selected. The chain uses TRBV13 and TRBJ2-6; 7 positions match TRBD1. CDR3 DNA: TGTGCCAGCGATAGGACAGGCTTATCCTCTGGGGCCAACGTCCTGACTTTC. Translated, it gives CASDRTGLSSGANVLTF.